The 32 T cell receptor beta chains given below trace back to one sample, sequenced in a study of CD8 T cells in ankylosing spondylitis. General study results and limits: Blood of patients with ankylosing spondylitis appeared to be characterized by a TCR beta motif of about 8 highly homologous variants.

Their antigens are not known. One entry per CDR3 protein results from TCRdb running MiXCR on the 5' RACE reads. The sample holds 700,000 to 1,000,000 distinct CDR3 sequences, approximately 12% seen once. Sequencing was performed on blood, either unsorted or a sorted T cell fraction (not recorded which). The receptors derive from a male donor with ankylosing spondylitis.

J is TRBJ2-1 and V is TRBV4-2; D is ambiguous. The CDR3 runs to 14 residues. V was clipped by 3 bases and J by 6 bases, with 12 bases between them. The germline CDR1 and CDR2 sequences are LGHNA and YNFKEQ. CDR3: CASSHPLPGNEQFF. The CDR3 nucleotides read TGTGCCAGCAGCCACCCCTTACCCGGCAATGAGCAGTTCTTC.

This clonotype was seen ten or more times. The chain uses TRBV29-1 and TRBJ2-1; D ambiguous. Trimming pared 6 bases from V and 8 bases from J, leaving 11 bases between. This CDR3 is 11 amino acids long. The germline CDR1 and CDR2 sequences are SQVTM and ANQGSEA. This CDR3 is CSVDALDEQFF. The CDR3 DNA follows: TGCAGCGTGGACGCTTTGGATGAGCAGTTCTTC.

The chain joins TRBV4-1 to TRBJ1-2; D unresolved. Looked up from germline, CDR1 is MGHRA and CDR2 is YSYEKL. The V end lost 3 bases, the J end lost 4 bases, and 12 bases lay between the germline ends. CDR3 length equals 14 residues. Here the CDR3 reads CASSHTGTLYGYTF. Written as DNA, the CDR3 is TGCGCCAGCAGCCACACCGGCACTCTCTATGGCTACACCTTC.

The J gene is TRBJ1-5, the V gene TRBV12-3 or TRBV12-4; TRBD1 agrees at 7 bases. Losses at the gene ends were 5 bases for V and 2 bases for J; bases not matched to a gene: 9. The CDR3 is made up of 16 amino acids. The DNA of the CDR3 is TGTGCCAGCAGTCCGGAGGACAGGCGACGCAATCAGCCCCAGCATTTT. This sequence encodes CASSPEDRRRNQPQHF.

The chain carries TRBV6-2 or TRBV6-3 and TRBJ1-2; tentatively, D is TRBD1 (5 bases). V lost 2 bases to trimming and J lost 7 bases, with 11 bases between them. CDR1 and CDR2 (germline): MNHEY, SVGEGT. The CDR3 contains 13 residues. CDR3 in DNA: TGTGCCAGCAGTTACAGGGGAACCCTTGGCTACACCTTC. Amino acids: CASSYRGTLGYTF.

The chain carries TRBV20-1 and TRBJ2-1, with TRBD2 as a possible D gene (6 bases). The V end lost 6 bases, the J end lost 5 bases, and 20 bases lay between the germline ends. Germline assignment: CDR1 DFQATT and CDR2 SNEGSKA (reference sequence). CDR3 length equals 15 residues. CDR3 loop: CSARNGDFSNNEQFF. The CDR3 DNA sequence: TGCAGTGCCAGAAACGGGGACTTTTCAAACAATGAGCAGTTCTTC.

This chain connects TRBV15 to TRBJ2-7, with a weak D call TRBD1 (6 bases). Germline CDR1 LNHNV, CDR2 YYDKDF (reference sequence). Trimming took 1 base from V and 7 from J, leaving 17 bases between them. This CDR3 is built from 15 residues. The CDR3 loop is CATSRGGRGIWEQYF. In DNA form, the CDR3 reads TGTGCCACCAGCAGAGGTGGCAGGGGTATTTGGGAGCAGTACTTC.

This clonotype showed up just a few times. The V and J genes are TRBV9 and TRBJ1-5; TRBD1 might be the D (6 bases). The length of the CDR3 is 15 residues. Looked up from germline, CDR1 is SGDLS and CDR2 is YYNGEE. V was trimmed by 4 bases and J by 0 bases, leaving 11 bases between them. DNA of the CDR3: TGTGCCAGCAGCTTCCCAGGGGATAGCAATCAGCCCCAGCATTTT. Its translation is CASSFPGDSNQPQHF.

This clonotype has a count of ten or more. V usage is TRBV29-1 and J usage is TRBJ2-7; 13 bases are a match to TRBD2. Germline V gives CDR1 SQVTM, CDR2 ANQGSEA. This CDR3 is 14 amino acids long. V lost 1 base to trimming and J lost 4 bases; unmatched junction nucleotides: 1. Here the CDR3 reads CSVEGLAGGYEQYF. The CDR3 DNA follows: TGCAGCGTTGAAGGACTAGCGGGAGGTTACGAGCAGTACTTC.

This clonotype appeared many times. The chain uses TRBV7-2 and TRBJ2-5; D ambiguous. The CDR3 is made up of 14 amino acids. Per the germline V gene, CDR1 is SGHTA and CDR2 is FQGNSA. Deletions cut 0 bases from V and 2 bases from J, with 7 bases between. CDR3 sequence reads: CASSLAMRQETQYF. The CDR3 DNA follows: TGTGCCAGCAGCTTAGCTATGCGTCAAGAGACCCAGTACTTC. Full variable domain (outside the CDR3, taken from reference TRBV7-2 and TRBJ2-5): GAGVSQSPSNKVTEKGKDVELRCDPISGHTALYWYRQSLGQGLEFLIYFQGNSAPDKSGLPSDRFSAERTGGSVSTLTIQRTQQEDSAVYLCASSLAMRQETQYFGPGTRLLVL.

The CDR3 reads CASSFNRGLGKNIQYF. CDR3 in DNA: TGTGCCAGCAGCTTCAACAGGGGCTTGGGCAAAAACATTCAGTACTTC. The chain employs TRBV7-2 and TRBJ2-4; 7 bases are a match to TRBD1. The CDR3 has 16 residues. CDR1 SGHTA and CDR2 FQGNSA come from the germline V gene. The J segment lost 3 bases and the V segment lost 3 bases, leaving 8 bases of the junction unmatched.

The CDR3 loop reads CASSRIQGAAYGYTF. CDR3 nucleotide sequence: TGTGCCAGCAGTAGAATACAGGGGGCGGCTTATGGCTACACCTTC. The chain couples TRBV12-3 or TRBV12-4 to TRBJ1-2, with 9 bases that match TRBD1. J lost 5 bases, V lost 5 bases, and 9 bases had no gene match. The CDR3 covers 15 residues.

Details on this clonotype: At one boundary the junction diverges from the germline segment, which might be a read error. The gene calls are TRBV10-3 and TRBJ2-2; 9 bases match TRBD2. Germline-derived CDR1 and CDR2 are ENHRY and SYGVKD. This CDR3 is 14 amino acids long. The CDR3 DNA reads TGTGCCATCAGCGAGTTAGCGGGAGATACGGAGCTGTTTTTT. Protein: CAISELAGDTELFF.

This clonotype was observed at least ten times. The chain uses TRBV12-3 or TRBV12-4 and TRBJ1-5, with D possibly TRBD1 on 6 matching bases. Trimming removed 6 bases at V and 3 bases at J, with 9 bases between. The CDR3 extends over 13 amino acids. For the CDR3, the DNA is TGTGCCAGCAGGGGACACTTCAATCAGCCCCAGCATTTT. Protein product: CASRGHFNQPQHF.

This clonotype was seen only a few times. The chain carries TRBV24-1 and TRBJ2-7; D unclear. V was clipped by 4 bases and J by 3 bases, with 12 bases between them. Germline V gene data show CDR1 as KGHDR and CDR2 as SFDVKD. CDR3 length: 14 amino acids. DNA of the CDR3: TGTGCCACCAGTGACCCGAGACGGAACTACGAGCAGTACTTC. This gives the protein CATSDPRRNYEQYF.

This clonotype was counted between two and nine times. This sequence joins TRBV12-3 or TRBV12-4 and TRBJ2-1; 11 bases line up with TRBD2. The CDR3 consists of 15 residues. V lost 6 bases to trimming and J lost 5 bases; unmatched junction nucleotides: 6. CDR3 amino acids: CASSQLAGVDNEQFF. The DNA of the CDR3 is TGTGCCAGCAGCCAACTAGCGGGAGTTGACAATGAGCAGTTCTTC.

The sample holds many counts of this clonotype. The rearrangement uses TRBV4-3 and TRBJ2-5; D may match TRBD1 or TRBD2 (6 bases each). The CDR3 has 17 residues. The germline V gene has CDR1 LGHNA and CDR2 YSLEER. Trimming removed 2 bases at V and 5 bases at J, with 21 bases between. The CDR3 sequence is CASSQLPHSGGGETQYF. The CDR3 DNA reads TGCGCCAGCAGCCAACTGCCCCATAGCGGAGGGGGGGAGACCCAGTACTTC.

This clonotype was detected only a few times. This rearrangement joins TRBV29-1 to TRBJ1-1; 7 nucleotides align to TRBD1. V lost 6 bases to trimming and J lost 2 bases; unmatched junction nucleotides: 9. The CDR3 totals 14 residues. Germline values: CDR1 SQVTM, CDR2 ANQGSEA. The CDR3 region is CSVQTGTGNTEAFF. The CDR3 DNA follows: TGCAGCGTCCAGACAGGGACGGGAAACACTGAAGCTTTCTTT.

This chain joins TRBV7-2 and TRBJ2-5; 12 bases align to TRBD1. The CDR3 is 16 residues long. Germline V gives CDR1 SGHTA, CDR2 FQGNSA. Trimming removed 5 bases from V and 5 bases from J; junction bases left unmatched: 9. The CDR3 reads CASSRKGQGAVETQYF. The CDR3 region has the DNA TGTGCCAGCAGCCGAAAGGGACAGGGGGCCGTGGAGACCCAGTACTTC. Based on the CDR3 plus reference TRBV7-2 and TRBJ2-5, the full variable domain is GAGVSQSPSNKVTEKGKDVELRCDPISGHTALYWYRQSLGQGLEFLIYFQGNSAPDKSGLPSDRFSAERTGGSVSTLTIQRTQQEDSAVYLCASSRKGQGAVETQYFGPGTRLLVL.

J is TRBJ1-1 and V is TRBV29-1; possibly TRBD1 for D (6 bases). Germline CDR1 is SQVTM and CDR2 is ANQGSEA. The CDR3 is 14 amino acids. V was trimmed by 4 bases and J by 7 bases, leaving 19 bases between them. The CDR3 loop reads CSVAMRTATGEAFF. The CDR3 coding sequence is TGCAGCGTTGCTATGAGGACAGCCACTGGTGAAGCTTTCTTT.

This clonotype was detected a few times. This chain connects TRBV7-2 to TRBJ2-1; no clear D gene. Trimming cost V 5 bases and J 6 bases, with 14 bases left between them. Germline V gives CDR1 SGHTA, CDR2 FQGNSA. This CDR3 spans 14 amino acids. DNA of the CDR3: TGTGCCAGCAGCATCAGACCGAGAGGCAATGAGCAGTTCTTC. It specifies CASSIRPRGNEQFF.

The chain is built from TRBV20-1 and TRBJ2-3, with D perhaps assigned TRBD1 or TRBD2 (5 bases each). V was shortened by 5 bases and J by 4 bases, with 16 bases between the two germline ends. The germline V gene has CDR1 DFQATT and CDR2 SNEGSKA (reference sequence). The CDR3 runs 14 residues. In nucleotides, the CDR3 is TGCAGTGCTGGGGGTGGTTTCCGCGCAGATACGCAGTATTTT. It encodes CSAGGGFRADTQYF.

J is TRBJ2-5 and V is TRBV20-1; TRBD1 might be the D (6 bases). V was trimmed by 6 bases and J by 5 bases, leaving 16 bases between them. This CDR3 spans 13 amino acids. The V gene's germline CDR1 is DFQATT and CDR2 SNEGSKA (reference sequence). This CDR3 is CSARRDMRETQYF. Written as DNA, the CDR3 is TGCAGTGCGAGAAGGGACATGAGGGAGACCCAGTACTTC.

In its sample, this clonotype was seen a few times. The chain joins TRBV5-1 to TRBJ2-7; D perhaps matches TRBD1 (6 bases). This CDR3 region has 14 residues. The V end lost 0 bases, the J end lost 8 bases, and 15 bases lay between the germline ends. The germline gives CDR1 SGHRS, CDR2 YFSETQ. Here the CDR3 DNA reads TGCGCCAGCAGCTTGGACAGGGTAACTGATAAGCAGTACTTC. It yields the protein CASSLDRVTDKQYF.

The rearrangement uses TRBV18 and TRBJ2-7; TRBD1 matches at 9 bases. Germline V CDR1 and CDR2: KGHSH, LQKENI. The CDR3 consists of 15 residues. The V gene end was trimmed by 3 bases and the J gene end by 2 bases; junction bases not matched to a gene: 5. CDR3 residues: CASSPGTGRTYEQYF. The CDR3 DNA sequence: TGTGCCAGCTCACCCGGGACAGGGCGAACCTACGAGCAGTACTTC.

This clonotype came up a few times. This rearrangement joins TRBV20-1 to TRBJ1-4; D is possibly TRBD1 (5 bases). Trimming took 6 bases from V and 3 from J, leaving 20 bases between them. Germline CDR1 and CDR2: DFQATT and SNEGSKA (reference sequence). The CDR3 is made up of 16 amino acids. The CDR3 DNA is TGCAGTGCAAAGGGACTGAGAGAATGGGCTAATGAAAAACTGTTTTTT. Its protein is CSAKGLREWANEKLFF.

Ten or more counts support this clonotype. The chain couples TRBV20-1 to TRBJ2-1, with 10 bases lining up with TRBD2. This CDR3 is 16 amino acids long. The germline V gene has CDR1 DFQATT and CDR2 SNEGSKA (reference sequence). V shed 5 bases and J 2 bases; nucleotides not matched to a gene: 9. The CDR3 loop reads CSAPFLAGVAYNEQFF. CDR3 coding DNA: TGCAGTGCTCCATTTCTAGCGGGAGTAGCCTACAATGAGCAGTTCTTC.

This clonotype was seen a handful of times. This chain connects TRBV12-3 or TRBV12-4 to TRBJ2-5; TRBD1 might be the D (8 bases). Deletions cut 3 bases from V and 7 bases from J, with 18 bases between. The CDR3 totals 15 residues. The CDR3, as DNA: TGTGCCAGCAGTTTGGGGGGGGACAGGCTGGGGACCCAGTACTTC. The encoded protein is CASSLGGDRLGTQYF.

This chain links TRBV5-1 with TRBJ2-3, with 7 positions matching TRBD1. Germline CDR1 and CDR2: SGHRS and YFSETQ. V dropped 3 bases and J dropped 4; count of bases not matched to a gene: 8. This CDR3 spans 15 amino acids. In DNA form, the CDR3 reads TGCGCCAGCAGCTATCGGACAGGTGGGTCAGATACGCAGTATTTT. Translated, it gives CASSYRTGGSDTQYF. Complete variable domain (other parts from reference TRBV5-1 and TRBJ2-3): KAGVTQTPRYLIKTRGQQVTLSCSPISGHRSVSWYQQTPGQGLQFLFEYFSETQRNKGNFPGRFSGRQFSNSRSEMNVSTLELGDSALYLCASSYRTGGSDTQYFGPGTRLTVL.

The rearrangement joins TRBV20-1 to TRBJ1-2; D gene ambiguous. The V and J ends lost 0 bases and 1 base respectively, with 18 bases between them. The CDR3 is 17 amino acids. Germline CDR1 and CDR2: DFQATT and SNEGSKA (reference sequence). For the CDR3, the DNA is TGCAGTGCTAGAGATCGCCATGCAGTTCCAATTAACTATGGCTACACCTTC. Translating gives CSARDRHAVPINYGYTF.

There are a few counts of this clonotype. J is TRBJ2-6 and V is TRBV4-3; TRBD2 agrees at 7 bases. V shed 2 bases, J shed 2 bases, and the junction held 3 bases outside the gene matches. Germline V gives CDR1 LGHNA, CDR2 YSLEER. The length of the CDR3 is 16 residues. The CDR3 DNA reads as TGCGCCAGCAGCCAAAGAGGGACTACTGGGGCCAACGTCCTGACTTTC. It yields the protein CASSQRGTTGANVLTF.

The chain combines TRBV5-5 with TRBJ1-5; D is unresolved. V was shortened by 4 bases and J by 7 bases, with 15 bases between the two germline ends. The CDR3 length is 14 residues. CDR1 and CDR2 from the germline V gene are SGHKS and YYEKEE (reference sequence). The CDR3 bases are TGTGCCAGCAGCCAAGGCACAACGGGGCAGCCCCAGCATTTT. Residues: CASSQGTTGQPQHF.